A selection of T cell receptor beta chains follows, all from one sample in a study of blood T cell repertoires in COVID-19. Generated by immunoSEQ multiplex PCR, the TCRdb table keeps only in-frame clones and is missing some. The sample has around 130,000 clones, roughly three quarters seen once. The sample consisted of peripheral blood. The receptors come from an elderly man with acute or convalescent COVID-19. The CDR3 runs from the conserved cysteine through the conserved F or W. The order of the fields is V gene, J gene, D gene, clone size, CDR3 protein, CDR3 DNA. A D gene is named only where the DNA matches it firmly. Rows may omit the clone size; those that give it use once, few, many or a size class.

v_call: TRBV5-1; j_call: TRBJ1-1; d_call: -; clone_size: -; cdr3_aa: CASGGEVNTEAFF; cdr3_nt: TGCGCCAGCGGAGGTGAGGTGAACACTGAAGCTTTCTTT
v_call: TRBV13; j_call: TRBJ2-7; d_call: -; clone_size: few; cdr3_aa: CASSSRGGTYEQYF; cdr3_nt: TGTGCCAGCAGCTCTCGGGGTGGGACCTACGAGCAGTACTTC
v_call: TRBV7-9; j_call: TRBJ1-2; d_call: TRBD1; clone_size: -; cdr3_aa: CASSFLPGQGDYGYTF; cdr3_nt: TGTGCCAGCAGCTTCCTTCCGGGACAGGGCGACTATGGCTACACCTTC
v_call: TRBV3-1/TRBV3-2; j_call: TRBJ1-2; d_call: -; clone_size: -; cdr3_aa: CASSQGQVYGYTF; cdr3_nt: TGTGCCAGCAGCCAAGGACAGGTCTATGGCTACACCTTC
v_call: TRBV7-9; j_call: TRBJ1-2; d_call: TRBD1; clone_size: -; cdr3_aa: CASTDRGWDGYTF; cdr3_nt: TGTGCCAGCACCGACAGGGGGTGGGATGGCTACACCTTC
v_call: TRBV5-1; j_call: TRBJ2-1; d_call: -; clone_size: -; cdr3_aa: CASRQGRYNEQFF; cdr3_nt: TGCGCCAGCAGGCAGGGTCGATACAATGAGCAGTTCTTC
v_call: TRBV2; j_call: TRBJ2-1; d_call: -; clone_size: -; cdr3_aa: CASSDGGGVYNEQFF; cdr3_nt: TGTGCCAGCAGTGATGGGGGGGGCGTCTACAATGAGCAGTTCTTC
v_call: TRBV3-1/TRBV3-2; j_call: TRBJ2-6; d_call: -; clone_size: -; cdr3_aa: CASSQDRVGANVLTF; cdr3_nt: TGTGCCAGCAGCCAAGACAGGGTTGGGGCCAACGTCCTGACTTTC
v_call: TRBV6-5; j_call: TRBJ1-2; d_call: TRBD1; clone_size: -; cdr3_aa: CASRGQGAPGYTF; cdr3_nt: TGTGCCAGCCGGGGACAGGGGGCGCCTGGCTACACCTTC
v_call: TRBV7-6; j_call: TRBJ2-1; d_call: TRBD1; clone_size: -; cdr3_aa: CASSPRQGRADEQFF; cdr3_nt: TGTGCCAGCAGCCCTAGACAGGGAAGAGCGGATGAGCAGTTCTTC
v_call: TRBV5-1; j_call: TRBJ2-2; d_call: -; clone_size: -; cdr3_aa: CASMVVAGTGELFF; cdr3_nt: TGCGCCAGCATGGTAGTAGCCGGCACCGGGGAGCTGTTTTTT
v_call: TRBV24-1; j_call: TRBJ2-3; d_call: TRBD1; clone_size: -; cdr3_aa: CATSPGQGARTDTQYF; cdr3_nt: TGTGCCACCAGTCCGGGACAGGGGGCGAGGACAGATACGCAGTATTTT